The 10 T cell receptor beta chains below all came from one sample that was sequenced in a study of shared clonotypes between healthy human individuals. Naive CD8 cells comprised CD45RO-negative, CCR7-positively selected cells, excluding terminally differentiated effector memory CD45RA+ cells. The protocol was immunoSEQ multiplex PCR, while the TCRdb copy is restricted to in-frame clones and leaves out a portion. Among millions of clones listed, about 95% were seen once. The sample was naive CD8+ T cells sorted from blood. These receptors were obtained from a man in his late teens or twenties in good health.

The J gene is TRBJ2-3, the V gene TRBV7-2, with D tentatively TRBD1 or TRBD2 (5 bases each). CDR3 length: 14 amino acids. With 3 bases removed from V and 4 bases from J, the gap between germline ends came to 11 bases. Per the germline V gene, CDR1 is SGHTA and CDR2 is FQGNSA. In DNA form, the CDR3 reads TGTGCCAGCAGCTTCGGGGCCCCCCCAGATACGCAGTATTTT. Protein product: CASSFGAPPDTQYF. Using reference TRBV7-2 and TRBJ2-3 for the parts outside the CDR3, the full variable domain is GAGVSQSPSNKVTEKGKDVELRCDPISGHTALYWYRQSLGQGLEFLIYFQGNSAPDKSGLPSDRFSAERTGGSVSTLTIQRTQQEDSAVYLCASSFGAPPDTQYFGPGTRLTVL.

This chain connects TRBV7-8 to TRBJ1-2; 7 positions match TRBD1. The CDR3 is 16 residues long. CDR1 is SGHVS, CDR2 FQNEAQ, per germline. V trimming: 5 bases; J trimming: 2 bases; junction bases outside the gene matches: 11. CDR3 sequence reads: CASSIIRTGQNYGYTF. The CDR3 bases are TGTGCCAGCAGCATTATAAGGACAGGCCAAAACTATGGCTACACCTTC.

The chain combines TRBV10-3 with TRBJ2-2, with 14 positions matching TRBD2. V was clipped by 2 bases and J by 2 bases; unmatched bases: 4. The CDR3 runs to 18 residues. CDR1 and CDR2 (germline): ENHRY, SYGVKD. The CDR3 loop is CAISEGLAGGLNTGELFF. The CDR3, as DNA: TGTGCCATCAGTGAGGGACTAGCGGGAGGACTTAACACCGGGGAGCTGTTTTTT.

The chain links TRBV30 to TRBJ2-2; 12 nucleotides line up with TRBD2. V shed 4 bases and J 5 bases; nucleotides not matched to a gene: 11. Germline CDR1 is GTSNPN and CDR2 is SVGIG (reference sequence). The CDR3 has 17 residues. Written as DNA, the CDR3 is TGTGCCTGGACCGGACTAGCGGGGCCCGTTGAGACCGGGGAGCTGTTTTTT. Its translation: CAWTGLAGPVETGELFF.

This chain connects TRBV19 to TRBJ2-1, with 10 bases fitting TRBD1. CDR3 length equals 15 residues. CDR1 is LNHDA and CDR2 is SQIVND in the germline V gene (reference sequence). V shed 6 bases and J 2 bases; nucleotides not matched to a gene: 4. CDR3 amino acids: CASRNDRGPYNEQFF. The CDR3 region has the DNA TGTGCCAGTAGGAACGACAGGGGGCCCTACAATGAGCAGTTCTTC.

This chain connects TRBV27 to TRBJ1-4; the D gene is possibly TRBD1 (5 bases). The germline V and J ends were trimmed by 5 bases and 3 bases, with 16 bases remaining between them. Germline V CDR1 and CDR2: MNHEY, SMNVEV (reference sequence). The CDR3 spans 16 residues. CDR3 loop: CASSPTPRVSNEKLFF. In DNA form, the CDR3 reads TGTGCCAGCAGTCCCACCCCCAGGGTTTCTAATGAAAAACTGTTTTTT. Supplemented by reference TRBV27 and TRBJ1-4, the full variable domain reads EAQVTQNPRYLITVTGKKLTVTCSQNMNHEYMSWYRQDPGLGLRQIYYSMNVEVTDKGDVPEGYKVSRKEKRNFPLILESPSPNQTSLYFCASSPTPRVSNEKLFFGSGTQLSVL.

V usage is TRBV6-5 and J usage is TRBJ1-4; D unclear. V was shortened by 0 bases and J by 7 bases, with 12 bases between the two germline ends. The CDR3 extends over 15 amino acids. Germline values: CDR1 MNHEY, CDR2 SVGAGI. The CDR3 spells CASSYSKEWIEKLFF. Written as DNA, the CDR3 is TGTGCCAGCAGTTACTCGAAGGAGTGGATTGAAAAACTGTTTTTT.

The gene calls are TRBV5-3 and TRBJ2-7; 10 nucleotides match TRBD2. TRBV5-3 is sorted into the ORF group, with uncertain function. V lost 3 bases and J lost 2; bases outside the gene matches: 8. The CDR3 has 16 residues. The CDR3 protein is CARSSRGAGGTYEQYF. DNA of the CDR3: TGTGCCAGAAGCTCCCGGGGAGCGGGAGGGACCTACGAGCAGTACTTC.

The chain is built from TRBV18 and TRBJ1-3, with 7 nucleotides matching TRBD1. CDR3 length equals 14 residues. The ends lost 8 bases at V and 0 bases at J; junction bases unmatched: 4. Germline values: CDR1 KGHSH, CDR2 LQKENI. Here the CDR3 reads CASVDRDSGNTIYF. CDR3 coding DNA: TGTGCCAGCGTTGACAGGGACTCTGGAAACACCATATATTTT.

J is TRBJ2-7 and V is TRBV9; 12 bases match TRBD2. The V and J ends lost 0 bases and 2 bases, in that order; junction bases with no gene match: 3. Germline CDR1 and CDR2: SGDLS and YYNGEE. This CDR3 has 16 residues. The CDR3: CASSVEASGGAYEQYF. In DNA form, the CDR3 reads TGTGCCAGCAGCGTAGAGGCTAGCGGGGGGGCCTACGAGCAGTACTTC.